The entry below gives a single T cell receptor beta chain sequence along with its context. The record originates from a study of cytomegalovirus exposure and HLA in healthy donors. Generated by immunoSEQ multiplex PCR, the TCRdb table keeps only in-frame clones and is missing some. The sample has fewer than 200,000 clones, about 86% seen once. Germline CDR1 and CDR2: LNHDA and SQIVND (reference sequence). Trimming pared 6 bases from V and 5 bases from J, leaving 19 bases between. This CDR3 region has 15 residues. V gene TRBV19 combines with J gene TRBJ2-5, with no clear D. This sequence was found in a woman in her twenties or thirties in good health and CMV-seronegative. Sequences were obtained from PBMCs. CDR3 DNA: TGTGCCAGTAGCCCCGGGCAGGCCATCTCGGAGACCCAGTACTTC. It specifies CASSPGQAISETQYF.